The following is a TCR beta chain sequence with its context. This sample is part of a study of blood T cell repertoires in COVID-19. In the study overall: Collection of acute and convalescent COVID-19 samples took place in the United States, Italy and Spain. T cells, B-cell-depleted T cells, or PBMCs supplied cDNA or gDNA.

Patients of the Seattle cohort, enrolled during active infection, were followed longitudinally. The length of the CDR3 is 12 residues. Trimming took 6 bases from V and 5 from J; bases not matched to a gene: 7. CDR1 SQVTM and CDR2 ANQGSEA come from the germline V gene. Original methodology: Estimation of nucleated cell counts relied on the amplification of reference gene primers. The table came from immunoSEQ multiplex PCR; TCRdb's copy has only in-frame clones and leaves some out. Clonal size and the V and J genes are those of that table, whereas D and trimming came from the DNA. The sample has about 290,000 clones, around 92% seen once.

The clonotype was recovered from a woman in her 30s with COVID-19, enrolled during active disease. J is TRBJ2-7 and V is TRBV29-1, with 7 bases aligning to TRBD1. Sequencing was performed on peripheral blood. Here the CDR3 reads CSVTDRVHEQYF. CDR3 coding DNA: TGCAGCGTCACCGACAGGGTCCACGAGCAGTACTTC.